Listed below are T cell receptor beta chains from one sample, sequenced in a study of early T cells in non-severe SARS-CoV-2 infection. One entry per CDR3 protein, called by TCRdb with MiXCR from the 5' RACE reads. Seen here are 55,000 to 70,000 distinct CDR3 sequences, roughly 10% observed once, and the top ten hold about 9.4%. The sequencing input was whole blood. Receptor source: an adult who was a healthcare worker with PCR-confirmed SARS-CoV-2 infection or an uninfected control (not recorded which). Both conserved end residues are part of each CDR3. A D gene is named only where the DNA matches it firmly. Rows may omit the clone size; those that give it use once, few, many or a size class.

cdr3_aa cdr3_nt j_call clone_size v_call d_call
CASSLGTGGVPQETQYF TGTGCCAGCAGCCTAGGGACAGGGGGCGTCCCACAAGAGACCCAGTACTTC TRBJ2-5 NA TRBV3-1 TRBD1
CASSGRLAGYTDTQYF TGTGCCAGCAGCGGCCGACTAGCGGGGTACACAGATACGCAGTATTTT TRBJ2-3 NA TRBV27 TRBD2
CASIPDRGGVLTF TGTGCCAGCATCCCTGACAGGGGGGGCGTCCTGACTTTC TRBJ2-6 NA TRBV11-1 TRBD1
CASSVGESYEQYF TGTGCCAGCAGCGTTGGGGAGTCCTACGAGCAGTACTTC TRBJ2-7 many TRBV3-1 NA
CSVVRGTDTQYF TGCAGCGTGGTACGGGGCACAGATACGCAGTATTTT TRBJ2-3 many TRBV29-1 NA
CASSLEWGSYGYTF TGTGCCAGCAGCTTGGAATGGGGGTCCTATGGCTACACCTTC TRBJ1-2 many TRBV5-5 NA
CSAATGLETEAFF TGCAGTGCTGCGACAGGGTTGGAAACTGAAGCTTTCTTT TRBJ1-1 NA TRBV20-1 TRBD1
CASSIRTGGGETQYF TGCGCCAGCAGCATTCGGACAGGGGGAGGAGAGACCCAGTACTTC TRBJ2-5 NA TRBV5-1 TRBD1
CASSPGQTYEQYF TGTGCCAGCTCACCCGGACAGACCTACGAGCAGTACTTC TRBJ2-7 NA TRBV18 NA
CASSLGLAGDEQFF TGTGCCAGCAGTCTCGGACTAGCGGGAGACGAGCAGTTCTTC TRBJ2-1 few TRBV6-2/TRBV6-3 TRBD2
CASSSGTRPDTQYF TGTGCCAGCAGCTCCGGGACTAGACCAGATACGCAGTATTTT TRBJ2-3 many TRBV7-2 TRBD2
CASSLTQGSGNTIYF TGTGCCAGCAGCCTCACTCAGGGCTCTGGAAACACCATATATTTT TRBJ1-3 many TRBV9 NA
CASSPEGALSSYEQYF TGTGCCAGCAGCCCCGAGGGGGCGTTGAGCTCCTACGAGCAGTACTTC TRBJ2-7 NA TRBV9 TRBD1
CASTTAESQGEQYF TGTGCCAGCACCACAGCAGAATCGCAGGGCGAGCAGTACTTC TRBJ2-7 many TRBV2 NA
CASSPDSTFGAQYF TGTGCCAGCTCACCCGACTCGACCTTTGGGGCCCAGTACTTC TRBJ2-5 few TRBV18 NA
CASSHFDRQETQYF TGTGCCAGCAGCCATTTCGACCGTCAAGAGACCCAGTACTTC TRBJ2-5 NA TRBV5-5 NA
CSAPDRLTGDTIYF TGCAGTGCGCCTGACAGGTTAACGGGAGACACCATATATTTT TRBJ1-3 NA TRBV20-1 NA
CSAKTGDQPQHF TGCAGTGCTAAGACTGGGGATCAGCCCCAGCATTTT TRBJ1-5 NA TRBV20-1 NA
CASSFVAGATGELFF TGTGCCAGCAGCTTCGTAGCGGGGGCCACCGGGGAGCTGTTTTTT TRBJ2-2 many TRBV7-6 TRBD2
CASSLVRTGELFF TGTGCCAGCAGCTTAGTAAGAACCGGGGAGCTGTTTTTT TRBJ2-2 NA TRBV11-2 NA
CATGVTAPLSYGYTF TGTGCCACCGGGGTTACAGCCCCACTTAGCTATGGCTACACCTTC TRBJ1-2 NA TRBV28 NA
CASSQIHRGGQETQYF TGTGCCAGCAGCCAAATCCATAGGGGGGGGCAAGAGACCCAGTACTTC TRBJ2-5 NA TRBV13 NA
CASSVSGTGANVLTF TGCGCCAGCAGCGTCAGCGGAACTGGGGCCAACGTCCTGACTTTC TRBJ2-6 many TRBV4-3 NA
CASSFGLHTEAFF TGTGCCAGCAGCTTCGGACTACACACTGAAGCTTTCTTT TRBJ1-1 many TRBV7-3 NA